This entry lists 27 T cell receptor beta chains sequenced from one sample in a study of regulatory T cells in long-lasting Graves disease. Combining iRepertoire HTBI primers with Arm-PCR of CDR3 regions, the authors built TCR beta libraries. In TCRdb, the multiplex PCR reads were re-called with MiXCR into one record per CDR3 protein. The sample consists of 550,000 to 600,000 distinct CDR3 sequences, 15% to 20% of them appearing once. This sample's time point: newly diagnosed GD, antithyroid drugs for less than 3 months. PBMC RNA served as the TCR library source. These data were also reused for a study on T cells in Graves' hyperthyroidism and ophthalmopathy.

The source material was peripheral blood mononuclear cells (PBMCs), sampled at new diagnosis, from a patient treated with antithyroid drugs. These TCRs come from a man aged 18-30 years with Graves disease.

This chain links TRBV24-1 with TRBJ1-2; D may be TRBD1 (5 bases). The ends were cut back, 5 bases at V and 5 bases at J, with 11 bases in the middle. The CDR3 has 13 residues. Per germline, CDR1 KGHDR and CDR2 SFDVKD. CDR3 coding DNA: TGTGCCACCAGTGGCGGGGCAGGATATGGCTACACCTTC. Translating it yields CATSGGAGYGYTF.

This clonotype was counted between two and nine times. The rearrangement joins TRBV7-9 to TRBJ2-2; 7 bases line up with TRBD2. This CDR3 has 16 residues. Per the germline V gene, CDR1 is SEHNR and CDR2 is FQNEAQ (reference sequence). Unmatched junction bases numbered 7, after V lost 2 bases and J lost 4 bases. This chain's CDR3 is CASSLPASGSTGELFF. CDR3 DNA sequence: TGTGCCAGCAGCTTACCTGCTAGCGGTTCCACCGGGGAGCTGTTTTTT. Full variable domain (rest looked up from reference TRBV7-9 and TRBJ2-2): DTGVSQNPRHKITKRGQNVTFRCDPISEHNRLYWYRQTLGQGPEFLTYFQNEAQLEKSRLLSDRFSAERPKGSFSTLEIQRTEQGDSAMYLCASSLPASGSTGELFFGEGSRLTVL.

Comments on this clonotype: One base away lies a much larger clone, so this may be a sequencing read error. V is TRBV27 and J is TRBJ2-1; either TRBD1 or TRBD2 may fit D (5 bases each). This CDR3 has 14 amino acids. Trimming took off 5 bases at V and 13 bases at J, with 21 bases between the two ends. Germline V CDR1 and CDR2: MNHEY, SMNVEV (reference sequence). The CDR3 protein is CASSPSPGGATQFF. The CDR3 DNA follows: TGTGCCAGCAGTCCCTCCCCTGGGGGAGCGACCCAGTTCTTC.

This clonotype was seen at least ten times. The genes are TRBV5-1 and TRBJ2-3, with TRBD2 matching over 7 bases. This CDR3 region has 14 residues. Germline trimming cut 1 base from V and 6 bases from J; bases unmatched to any gene: 5. Per the germline V gene, CDR1 is SGHRS and CDR2 is YFSETQ. The CDR3: CASSLREGRDTQYF. The CDR3 nucleotides are TGCGCCAGCAGCTTGAGGGAGGGCCGGGATACGCAGTATTTT.

This clonotype was observed at least ten times. The genes are TRBV11-2 and TRBJ2-1; D gene ambiguous. The CDR3 has 15 residues. CDR1 is SGHAT and CDR2 is FQNNGV in the germline V gene. The V gene lost 5 bases and the J gene lost 8 bases, with 19 bases spanning the gap. The CDR3 nucleotides are TGTGCCAGCAGCCCTAGAAGCCGGTCAGGCGATGAGCAGTTCTTC. It yields the protein CASSPRSRSGDEQFF.

This clonotype was recorded at least ten times. The chain combines TRBV27 with TRBJ1-6; D perhaps matches TRBD1 (6 bases). The CDR3 spans 16 residues. Deletions cut 6 bases from V and 7 bases from J, with 19 bases between. CDR1 MNHEY and CDR2 SMNVEV come from the germline V gene (reference sequence). In nucleotides, the CDR3 is TGTGCCAGCAGGACAACTCCGGGACAAACGAATTCACCCCTCCACTTT. This gives the protein CASRTTPGQTNSPLHF.

This clonotype was counted many times. The chain is built from TRBV5-5 and TRBJ2-1; D call uncertain. The CDR3 contains 13 residues. Germline V lookup: CDR1 SGHKS, CDR2 YYEKEE (reference sequence). V was clipped by 0 bases and J by 12 bases, with 13 bases between them. The DNA of the CDR3 is TGTGCCAGCAGCTTGGATCTCCCCCAATGGCAGTTCTTC. This translates into CASSLDLPQWQFF.

This clonotype appeared many times. Here the CDR3 reads CASSSASGTSSYNEQFF. In DNA, the CDR3 is TGTGCCAGCAGTTCCGCCAGCGGCACGAGCTCCTACAATGAGCAGTTCTTC. The chain is built from TRBV28 and TRBJ2-1, with a tentative D call TRBD2 (5 bases). Germline CDR1 is MDHEN and CDR2 is SYDVKM. V was clipped by 4 bases and J by 0 bases, with 16 bases between them. The CDR3 contains 17 residues.

This clonotype was seen at least ten times. In nucleotides, the CDR3 is TGTGCCAGCAGCTTGGGACTGTACTACGAGCAGTACTTC. Translated, it gives CASSLGLYYEQYF. V and J are TRBV7-9 and TRBJ2-7; D perhaps matches TRBD2 (6 bases). V was pared by 3 bases and J by 3 bases, with 9 bases between. The CDR3 is 13 residues long. Germline V gives CDR1 SEHNR, CDR2 FQNEAQ (reference sequence).

This clonotype was seen a few times. The chain has TRBV25-1 and TRBJ2-7, with 7 bases matching TRBD2. Germline CDR1 MGHDK, CDR2 SYGVNS. The junction had 10 bases not matched to a gene; V was cut back by 2 bases and J by 0 bases. This CDR3 comprises 17 residues. CDR3: CASSEASGRTNSYEQYF. CDR3 nucleotides: TGTGCCAGCAGTGAAGCTAGCGGTAGGACAAACTCCTACGAGCAGTACTTC.

This clonotype was seen many times. The chain has TRBV7-9 and TRBJ2-1; D unclear. The CDR3 extends over 17 amino acids. V was clipped by 3 bases and J by 0 bases, with 15 bases between them. Germline V gives CDR1 SEHNR, CDR2 FQNEAQ (reference sequence). Here the CDR3 DNA reads TGTGCCAGCAGCTTGACCCTCGACCGCAGCTCCTACAATGAGCAGTTCTTC. Translated, it gives CASSLTLDRSSYNEQFF.

At least ten counts were recorded for this clonotype. This sequence joins TRBV20-1 and TRBJ2-3, with a tentative D call TRBD1 (5 bases). Germline V gene sequence: CDR1 DFQATT, CDR2 SNEGSKA (reference sequence). The CDR3 has 14 amino acids. Between the trimmed V and J ends, which lost 2 bases and 6 bases, there was a span of 15 bases. CDR3 sequence reads: CSARNRLGGDTQYF. The CDR3 DNA reads as TGCAGTGCTAGAAACAGGCTTGGTGGGGATACGCAGTATTTT.

This rearrangement joins TRBV12-3 or TRBV12-4 to TRBJ1-4; no firm D call. CDR3 size: 13 residues. Trimming shortened V by 5 bases and J by 9 bases, and 13 bases separated the two germline ends. The DNA of the CDR3 is TGTGCCAGCAGTCTTGAGGATACGCAAAAACTGTTTTTT. This codes for CASSLEDTQKLFF.

In this sample, this clonotype turned up a few times. This chain connects TRBV6-1 to TRBJ2-7, with unresolved D. V dropped 5 bases and J dropped 6 bases, with 11 bases sitting between them. CDR3 length: 12 residues. Germline CDR1 reads MNHNS; CDR2 reads SASEGT. CDR3 sequence: CASSTPYGEQYF. In DNA form, the CDR3 reads TGTGCCAGCAGTACCCCCTATGGCGAGCAGTACTTC.

There are a few counts of this clonotype. The chain links TRBV20-1 to TRBJ2-7; tentatively, D is TRBD1 (5 bases). V lost 6 bases, J lost 4 bases, and 10 bases lay in between. CDR3 length equals 11 residues. Germline V gives CDR1 DFQATT, CDR2 SNEGSKA (reference sequence). The chain's CDR3 is CSATPGYEQYF. DNA of the CDR3: TGCAGTGCGACCCCAGGGTACGAGCAGTACTTC.

This clonotype was recorded at least ten times. This CDR3 reads CASSEWGASLMSSYNEQFF. DNA of the CDR3: TGTGCCAGCAGTGAATGGGGTGCGAGTCTGATGAGCTCCTACAATGAGCAGTTCTTC. The chain links TRBV6-1 to TRBJ2-1; D remains ambiguous. This CDR3 spans 19 amino acids. V was clipped by 2 bases and J by 0 bases, with 20 bases between them. Germline V gene sequence: CDR1 MNHNS, CDR2 SASEGT.

This clonotype was counted once. The chain joins TRBV6-2 or TRBV6-3 to TRBJ2-7; D is possibly TRBD2 (6 bases). V lost 6 bases and J 5 bases, leaving 20 bases between the germline ends. Germline CDR1 is MNHEY and CDR2 is SVGEGT. The CDR3 consists of 15 residues. This CDR3 reads CASSTAEGSRNEQYF. The CDR3 DNA sequence: TGTGCCAGCAGCACCGCGGAGGGGTCAAGGAACGAGCAGTACTTC.

This clonotype showed up many times. This chain uses TRBV6-5 with TRBJ1-1; TRBD1 aligns across 9 bases. Germline CDR1 reads MNHEY; CDR2 reads SVGAGI. This CDR3 spans 14 amino acids. With 2 bases clipped from V and 10 bases from J, the junction kept 8 bases outside the gene matches. This CDR3 is CASSYGTGRIGAFF. The CDR3 DNA reads as TGTGCCAGCAGTTACGGGACAGGGAGAATAGGAGCTTTCTTT.

This clonotype was observed at least ten times. J is TRBJ2-3 and V is TRBV27; the D is unclear. The germline V gene has CDR1 MNHEY and CDR2 SMNVEV (reference sequence). The CDR3 length is 15 residues. Trimming removed 6 bases at V and 1 base at J, with 14 bases between. CDR3 loop: CASSSWAVGTDTQYF. CDR3 coding DNA: TGTGCCAGCAGCTCTTGGGCAGTCGGCACAGATACGCAGTATTTT.

Only a few counts were recorded for this clonotype. This rearrangement joins TRBV7-8 to TRBJ2-6; D remains ambiguous. Germline assignment: CDR1 SGHVS and CDR2 FQNEAQ. CDR3 length: 15 amino acids. The V and J ends lost 1 base and 0 bases respectively, with 4 bases between them. This CDR3 reads CASSLVTSGANVLTF. The CDR3 DNA is TGTGCCAGCAGCTTAGTAACCTCTGGGGCCAACGTCCTGACTTTC.

This clonotype was counted at least ten times. The chain joins TRBV6-1 to TRBJ2-7; 10 bases align to TRBD2. Trimming removed 5 bases from V and 3 bases from J; junction bases left unmatched: 7. Per the germline V gene, CDR1 is MNHNS and CDR2 is SASEGT. This CDR3 has 15 amino acids. This CDR3 is CASSLEREGLYEQYF. The CDR3 nucleotides are TGTGCCAGCAGTCTCGAGCGGGAGGGCCTCTACGAGCAGTACTTC.

Written as DNA, the CDR3 is TGTGCCAGCAGTTTGTTTGTTTCTGACGAGCAGTACTTC. It is translated as CASSLFVSDEQYF. The chain employs TRBV12-3 or TRBV12-4 and TRBJ2-7; D is undetermined. The CDR3 covers 13 residues. Trimming cost V 3 bases and J 5 bases, with 11 bases left between them.

The chain is built from TRBV6-1 and TRBJ2-1, with D hard to call. V was trimmed by 4 bases and J by 7 bases, leaving 14 bases between them. The CDR3 runs to 14 residues. Per germline, CDR1 MNHNS and CDR2 SASEGT. The CDR3 here is CASSASAPRNEQFF. As DNA, the CDR3 is TGTGCCAGCAGTGCCTCGGCCCCGCGTAATGAGCAGTTCTTC.

Comment on this clonotype: A read error is possible here, since a much larger clone lies one base away. The gene calls are TRBV5-1 and TRBJ1-1, with D perhaps TRBD1 (5 bases). Germline-derived CDR1 and CDR2 are SGHRS and YFSETQ. This CDR3 has 15 residues. Trimming shortened V by 4 bases and J by 5 bases, and 18 bases separated the two germline ends. Here the CDR3 reads CASSPSGGDWTEAFF. The CDR3 DNA reads TGCGCCAGCAGCCCGTCGGGGGGGGATTGGACTGAAGCTTTCTTT.

In its sample, this clonotype was seen a few times. The chain joins TRBV2 to TRBJ1-1; D ambiguous. V was shortened by 8 bases and J by 0 bases, with 10 bases between the two germline ends. Germline-derived CDR1 and CDR2 are SNHLY and FYNNEI. This CDR3 is 13 amino acids long. The CDR3 reads CASRRDMNTEAFF. The CDR3 coding sequence is TGTGCCAGCCGCAGAGATATGAACACTGAAGCTTTCTTT. The full variable domain, rest sourced from reference TRBV2 and TRBJ1-1, is EPEVTQTPSHQVTQMGQEVILRCVPISNHLYFYWYRQILGQKVEFLVSFYNNEISEKSEIFDDQFSVERPDGSNFTLKIRSTKLEDSAMYFCASRRDMNTEAFFGQGTRLTVV.

This clonotype was seen ten or more times. Germline and junction disagree at one end, which may indicate a read error. V is TRBV24-1 and J is TRBJ2-1; possible D gene TRBD1, 6 bases. The germline CDR1 and CDR2 sequences are KGHDR and SFDVKD. The CDR3 runs to 14 residues. This CDR3 reads CATSVVGALNEQFF. The CDR3 DNA reads as TGTGCCACGAGTGTGGTGGGGGCCCTCAATGAGCAGTTCTTC.

In its sample, this clonotype was seen many times. This chain connects TRBV12-3 or TRBV12-4 to TRBJ2-1; D might be TRBD1 or TRBD2, each matching 5 bases. This CDR3 contains 16 residues. V lost 5 bases and J lost 2, with 16 bases in between. This chain's CDR3 is CASSDLGTMAYNEQFF. As DNA, the CDR3 is TGTGCCAGCAGTGATCTGGGGACGATGGCCTACAATGAGCAGTTCTTC.